This TCR beta chain comes out of a study of molecular identifiers for immune sequencing clone quantification. In the case of this clonotype: An end of the junction does not agree with germline; a read error may underlie this.

TCRdb ran MiXCR on the PCR reads and lists one entry per CDR3 protein. Here the sample spans about 640,000 distinct CDR3 sequences, just under 20% being singletons. Libraries for naive CD8 T cells, which were made from around 18,000 to 910,000 sorted cells, drew on 10%, 30% or 50% of the RNA. Sorting captured naive CD8 T cells as CD8+CD4-CCR7+CD45RA+. Sequenced sample: naive CD8+ T cells from blood, with Jurkat cell RNA spiked in. Documented subset: FACS-sorted CD8+CD4-CCR7+CD45RA+ naive T cells. This TCR derives from a human donor in good health. Some libraries in this study had Jurkat cell RNA spiked in.

The CDR3 reads CASSLTGGANTGELLF. The CDR3 DNA follows: TGTGCCAGTAGTCTCACAGGGGGAGCGAACACCGGGGAGCTGCTTTTT. The chain carries TRBV19 and TRBJ2-2; 8 bases are shared with TRBD1. This CDR3 has 16 amino acids. Per the germline V gene, CDR1 is LNHDA and CDR2 is SQIVND (reference sequence).